The clone carrying this T cell receptor (beta chain) has a single count. These data are taken from a study of blood T cells in healthy people across ages. The second PCR ran roughly 6 to 11 cycles with a sample-barcoded 5' primer and J-beta primers. One entry per CDR3 protein results from TCRdb running MiXCR on the 5' RACE reads. The table includes 600,000 to 850,000 distinct CDR3 sequences, roughly 43% detected once. The germline V gene has CDR1 SSHAT and CDR2 FNYEAQ (reference sequence). V gave up 1 base and J gave up 6 bases, with 16 bases separating them. The CDR3 extends over 16 amino acids. V gene TRBV7-7 combines with J gene TRBJ2-1; a weak D match, TRBD2 (6 bases). Sequenced sample: blood. The receptor was derived from a woman aged 55-75 years in good health. CDR3 in DNA: TGTGCCAGCAGCTTAGAGCGGGCTTGCCTATCCAATGAGCAGTTCTTC. Its protein product is CASSLERACLSNEQFF.